These 5 T cell receptor beta chains were sequenced from one sample in a study of blood T cell repertoires in COVID-19. TCRdb's copy holds only in-frame clones and misses some; the assay was immunoSEQ multiplex PCR. The sample lists about 70,000 clones, around 86% occurring once. Sequencing input: peripheral blood. The receptors originated from a human donor in a cohort sampled during active COVID-19.

The chain couples TRBV4-2 to TRBJ2-1, with D possibly matching TRBD1 (6 bases). Germline loops: CDR1 LGHNA, CDR2 YNFKEQ. V was clipped by 3 bases and J by 0 bases, with 12 bases between them. This CDR3 is built from 16 residues. CDR3: CASSQITGSSYNEQFF. CDR3 bases: TGTGCCAGCAGCCAGATTACAGGGAGCTCCTACAATGAGCAGTTCTTC.

This clone was seen only a few times. V gene TRBV4-2 combines with J gene TRBJ2-3; TRBD1 agrees at 9 bases. The CDR3 runs to 16 residues. The germline CDR1 and CDR2 sequences are LGHNA and YNFKEQ. V lost 1 base, J lost 6 bases, and 8 bases stayed unmatched. The CDR3 protein is CASSQGGGQGADTQYF. The DNA of the CDR3 is TGTGCCAGCAGCCAAGGGGGGGGACAGGGAGCGGATACGCAGTATTTT.

CDR3 loop: CASSSGTSSNEQFF. CDR3 coding DNA: TGCGCCAGCAGCTCCGGGACTAGCTCGAATGAGCAGTTCTTC. The rearrangement joins TRBV5-1 to TRBJ2-1, with TRBD2 identical over 9 bases. The length of the CDR3 is 14 residues. Germline CDR1 is SGHRS and CDR2 is YFSETQ. V gave up 3 bases and J gave up 7 bases; unmatched junction bases: 5.

The rearrangement uses TRBV6-5 and TRBJ1-5; D is undetermined. This CDR3 contains 14 residues. Germline assignment: CDR1 MNHEY and CDR2 SVGAGI. Trimming removed 7 bases at V and 0 bases at J, with 10 bases between. CDR3 residues: CASIRGDSNQPQHF. Here the CDR3 DNA reads TGTGCCAGCATCCGAGGAGATAGCAATCAGCCCCAGCATTTT.

J is TRBJ1-2 and V is TRBV13; D is unclear. Germline V CDR1 and CDR2: PRHDT, FYEKMQ (reference sequence). The CDR3 length is 11 residues. With 3 bases removed from V and 11 bases from J, the gap between germline ends came to 10 bases. In nucleotides, the CDR3 is TGTGCCAGCAGCTTGGTGCAGGAATACACCTTC. Its translation is CASSLVQEYTF.